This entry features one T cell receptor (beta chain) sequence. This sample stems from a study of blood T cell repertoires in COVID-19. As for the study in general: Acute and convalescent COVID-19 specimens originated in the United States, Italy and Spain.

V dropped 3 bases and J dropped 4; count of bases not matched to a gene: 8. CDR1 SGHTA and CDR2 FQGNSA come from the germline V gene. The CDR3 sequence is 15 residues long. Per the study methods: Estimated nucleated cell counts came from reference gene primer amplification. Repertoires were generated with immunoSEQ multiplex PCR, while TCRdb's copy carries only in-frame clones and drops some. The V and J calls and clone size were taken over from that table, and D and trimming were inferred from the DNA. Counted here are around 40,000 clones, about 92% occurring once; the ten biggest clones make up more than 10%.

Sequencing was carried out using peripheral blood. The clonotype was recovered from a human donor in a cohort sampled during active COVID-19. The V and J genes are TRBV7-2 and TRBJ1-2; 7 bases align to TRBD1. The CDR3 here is CASSLAGTASYGYTF. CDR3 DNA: TGTGCCAGCAGCTTGGCAGGGACAGCTTCCTATGGCTACACCTTC.